This T cell receptor (beta chain) comes out of a study of CD8+CD57+ T cells in acquired aplastic anemia. Germline CDR1 reads SGHDN; CDR2 reads FVKESK. The CDR3 length is 14 residues. V lost 0 bases and J 3 bases, leaving 8 bases between the germline ends. Sequencing involved patients with CD8+CD57+ cell expansion previously shown by flow cytometry. Patients had not yet gotten any therapy when their blood was taken for sampling. Genomic DNA acted as the template from which TCR beta VDJ combination and CDR3 sequence profiling were carried out. One entry per CDR3 protein, called by TCRdb with MiXCR from the reads. The sample consists of about 160,000 distinct CDR3 sequences, 71% of them appearing once.

This chain connects TRBV14 to TRBJ1-1; D call uncertain. The TCR comes from a human donor with aplastic anemia. The material sequenced was sorted CD4+, CD8+, or CD8+CD57+ T cells (not recorded which) from PBMCs. The chain's CDR3 is CASSQDLEDTEAFF. DNA of the CDR3: TGTGCCAGCAGCCAAGACCTAGAGGACACTGAAGCTTTCTTT.